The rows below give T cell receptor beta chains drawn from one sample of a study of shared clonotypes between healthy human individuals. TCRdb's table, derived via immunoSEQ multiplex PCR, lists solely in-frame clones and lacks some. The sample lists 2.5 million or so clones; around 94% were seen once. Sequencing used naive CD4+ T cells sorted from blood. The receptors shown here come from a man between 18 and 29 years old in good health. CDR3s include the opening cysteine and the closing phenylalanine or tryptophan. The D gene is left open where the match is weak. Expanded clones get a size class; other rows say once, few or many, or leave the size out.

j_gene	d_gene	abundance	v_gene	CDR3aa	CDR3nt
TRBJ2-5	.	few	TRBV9	CASSVGASKETQYF	TGTGCCAGCAGCGTAGGGGCTAGCAAAGAGACCCAGTACTTC
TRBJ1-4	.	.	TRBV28	CASSLRQGNEKLFF	TGTGCCAGCAGTTTGCGGCAGGGGAATGAAAAACTGTTTTTT
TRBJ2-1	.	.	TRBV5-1	CASSLEYSSYNEQFF	TGCGCCAGCAGCTTGGAGTATAGCTCCTACAATGAGCAGTTCTTC
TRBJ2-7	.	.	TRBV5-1	CASSFSVGPYEQYF	TGCGCCAGCAGCTTTTCGGTGGGGCCCTACGAGCAGTACTTC
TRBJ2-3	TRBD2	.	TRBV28	CASRSTSGGDTDTQYF	TGTGCCAGCAGGTCGACTAGCGGGGGGGACACAGATACGCAGTATTTT
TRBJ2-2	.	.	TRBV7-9	CASSSEGTGELFF	TGTGCCAGCAGCTCGGAGGGGACGGGGGAGCTGTTTTTT
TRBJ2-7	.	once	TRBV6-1	CASSEASREQYF	TGTGCCAGCAGTGAAGCCAGCCGCGAGCAGTACTTC
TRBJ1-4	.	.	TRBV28	CASSFNGPNEKLFF	TGTGCCAGCAGCTTTAACGGGCCTAATGAAAAACTGTTTTTT
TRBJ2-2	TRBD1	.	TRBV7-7	CASSPMGQGVVGGELFF	TGTGCTAGCAGCCCAATGGGACAGGGGGTTGTTGGCGGGGAGCTGTTTTTT
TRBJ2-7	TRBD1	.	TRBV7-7	CASSLRQGAEQYF	TGTGCTAGCAGCTTAAGACAGGGGGCCGAGCAGTACTTC
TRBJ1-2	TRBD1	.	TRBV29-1	CSVELDRVGRYTF	TGCAGCGTTGAGCTAGACAGGGTTGGGCGCTACACCTTC
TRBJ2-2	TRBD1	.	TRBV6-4	CASSSGTGGTGELFF	TGTGCCAGCAGTTCCGGGACAGGGGGCACCGGGGAGCTGTTTTTT
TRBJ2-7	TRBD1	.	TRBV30	CAWSTGVSYEQYF	TGTGCCTGGTCTACAGGGGTCTCCTACGAGCAGTACTTC
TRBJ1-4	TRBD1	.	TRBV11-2	CASSPGGTNEKLFF	TGTGCCAGCAGCCCAGGGGGGACTAATGAAAAACTGTTTTTT
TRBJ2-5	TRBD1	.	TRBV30	CACRGQGRETQYF	TGTGCCTGCCGGGGACAGGGTCGGGAGACCCAGTACTTC
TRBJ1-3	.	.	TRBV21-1	CASSKDSGLLRSGNTIYF	TGTGCCAGCAGCAAAGACTCAGGACTCCTCCGATCCGGAAACACCATATATTTT
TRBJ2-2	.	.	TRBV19	CASSMPGTTGELFF	TGTGCCAGTAGTATGCCGGGGACCACCGGGGAGCTGTTTTTT
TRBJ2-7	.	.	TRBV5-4	CASSPSEGVRYYEQYF	TGTGCCAGCAGCCCCTCTGAGGGGGTTAGGTACTACGAGCAGTACTTC
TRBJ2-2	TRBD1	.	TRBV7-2	CASSFSSGTGTGELFF	TGTGCCAGCAGCTTTTCCTCCGGGACAGGGACCGGGGAGCTGTTTTTT
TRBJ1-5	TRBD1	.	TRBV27	CASSLTGQEAYQPQHF	TGTGCCAGCAGTTTAACGGGACAGGAGGCTTATCAGCCCCAGCATTTT
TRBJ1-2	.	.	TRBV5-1	CASTDSPTNYGYTF	TGCGCCAGCACAGACTCACCAACAAACTATGGCTACACCTTC
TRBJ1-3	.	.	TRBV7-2	CASSPKGSISGNTIYF	TGTGCCAGCAGCCCAAAAGGGAGCATCTCTGGAAACACCATATATTTT
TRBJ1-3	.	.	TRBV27	CASRSGGANGNTIYF	TGTGCCAGCAGATCCGGGGGGGCTAATGGAAACACCATATATTTT